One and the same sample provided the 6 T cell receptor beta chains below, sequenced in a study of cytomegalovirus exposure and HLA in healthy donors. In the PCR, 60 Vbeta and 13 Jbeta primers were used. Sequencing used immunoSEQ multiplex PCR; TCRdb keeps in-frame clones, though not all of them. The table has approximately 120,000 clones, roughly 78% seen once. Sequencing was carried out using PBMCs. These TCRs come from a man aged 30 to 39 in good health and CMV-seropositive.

Written as DNA, the CDR3 is TGTGCCAGCAGCCCAAGGACAGGGGGCGCGGGAAATGAGCAGTTCTTC. This translates into CASSPRTGGAGNEQFF. The chain has TRBV5-5 and TRBJ2-1; 11 nucleotides match TRBD1. The germline V gene encodes CDR1 SGHKS and CDR2 YYEKEE (reference sequence). There are 16 residues in the CDR3. V gave up 4 bases and J gave up 7 bases; unmatched junction bases: 10.

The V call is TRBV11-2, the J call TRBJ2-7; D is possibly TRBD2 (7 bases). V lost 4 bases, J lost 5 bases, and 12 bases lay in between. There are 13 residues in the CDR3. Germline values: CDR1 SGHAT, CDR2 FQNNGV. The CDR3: CASSWGGLNEQYF. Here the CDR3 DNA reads TGTGCCAGCAGCTGGGGGGGCTTGAACGAGCAGTACTTC.

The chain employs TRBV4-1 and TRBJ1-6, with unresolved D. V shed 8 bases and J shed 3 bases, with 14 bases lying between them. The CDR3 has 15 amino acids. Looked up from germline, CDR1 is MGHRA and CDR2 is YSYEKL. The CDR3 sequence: CASRGAHNYNSPLHF. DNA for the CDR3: TGCGCCAGCCGTGGAGCACATAACTATAATTCACCCCTCCACTTT.

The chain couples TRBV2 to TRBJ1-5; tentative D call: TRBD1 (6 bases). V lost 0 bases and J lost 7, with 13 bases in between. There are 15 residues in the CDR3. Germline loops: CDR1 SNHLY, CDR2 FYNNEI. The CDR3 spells CASSEAGSGTQPQHF. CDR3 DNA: TGTGCCAGCAGTGAAGCGGGTTCGGGGACACAGCCCCAGCATTTT.

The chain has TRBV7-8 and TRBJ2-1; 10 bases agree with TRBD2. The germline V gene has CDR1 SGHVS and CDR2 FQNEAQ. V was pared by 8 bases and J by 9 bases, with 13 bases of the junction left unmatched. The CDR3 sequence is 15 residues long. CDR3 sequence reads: CASAGSGGAEGEQFF. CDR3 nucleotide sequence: TGTGCCAGCGCAGGGAGCGGGGGGGCCGAAGGTGAGCAGTTCTTC.

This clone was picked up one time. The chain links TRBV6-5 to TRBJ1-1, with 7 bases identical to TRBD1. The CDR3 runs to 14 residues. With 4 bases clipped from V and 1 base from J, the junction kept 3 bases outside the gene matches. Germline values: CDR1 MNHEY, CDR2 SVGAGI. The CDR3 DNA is TGTGCCAGCAGTTGGGGACAGTGGAACACTGAAGCTTTCTTT. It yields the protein CASSWGQWNTEAFF.